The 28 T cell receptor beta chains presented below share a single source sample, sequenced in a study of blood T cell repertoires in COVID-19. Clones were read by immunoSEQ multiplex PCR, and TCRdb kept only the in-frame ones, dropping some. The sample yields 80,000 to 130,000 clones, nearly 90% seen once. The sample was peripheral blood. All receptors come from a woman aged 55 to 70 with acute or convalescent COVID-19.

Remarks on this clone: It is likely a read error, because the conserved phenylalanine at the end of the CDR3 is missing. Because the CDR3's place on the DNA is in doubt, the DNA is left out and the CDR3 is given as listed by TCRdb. This CDR3 is CASSRQVPGQGLL. The V gene is TRBV28, the J gene TRBJ1-1; the table gives TRBD1 as D, unverified against the DNA. The CDR3 contains 13 residues when both ends are counted. Germline-derived CDR1 and CDR2 are MDHEN and SYDVKM.

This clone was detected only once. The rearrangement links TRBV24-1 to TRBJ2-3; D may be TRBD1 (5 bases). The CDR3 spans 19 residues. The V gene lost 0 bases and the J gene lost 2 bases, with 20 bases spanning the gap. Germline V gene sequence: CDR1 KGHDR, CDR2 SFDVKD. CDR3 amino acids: CATSDLGLKTVGDTDTQYF. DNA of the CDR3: TGTGCCACCAGTGATTTGGGTCTCAAGACAGTTGGGGACACAGATACGCAGTATTTT.

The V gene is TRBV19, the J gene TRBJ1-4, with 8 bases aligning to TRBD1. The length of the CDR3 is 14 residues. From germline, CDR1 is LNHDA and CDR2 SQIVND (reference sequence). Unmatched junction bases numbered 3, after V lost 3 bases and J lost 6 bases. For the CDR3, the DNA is TGTGCCAGTAGTATGACAGGGGTTGATGAAAAACTGTTTTTT. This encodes CASSMTGVDEKLFF.

As DNA, the CDR3 is TGTGCCACAGGCGAGACTAAGTGGACGAATGAGCAGTTCTTC. It is translated as CATGETKWTNEQFF. J is TRBJ2-1 and V is TRBV19, with D maybe TRBD2 (5 bases). This CDR3 has 14 amino acids. Trimming left V 10 bases short and J 7 bases short, with 20 bases between. The germline V gene has CDR1 LNHDA and CDR2 SQIVND (reference sequence).

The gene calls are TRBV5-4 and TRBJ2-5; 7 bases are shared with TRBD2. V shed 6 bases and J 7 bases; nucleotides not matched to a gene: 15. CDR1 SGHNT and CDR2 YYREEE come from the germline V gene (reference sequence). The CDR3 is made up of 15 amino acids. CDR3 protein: CASKVSTGRQGTQYF. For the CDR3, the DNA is TGTGCCAGCAAAGTGTCTACCGGGAGGCAGGGGACCCAGTACTTC.

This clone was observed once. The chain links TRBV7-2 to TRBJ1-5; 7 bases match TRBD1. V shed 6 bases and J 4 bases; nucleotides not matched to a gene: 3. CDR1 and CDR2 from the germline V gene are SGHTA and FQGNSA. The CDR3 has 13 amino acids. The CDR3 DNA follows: TGTGCCAGCAGGCCACAGGGGAATCAGCCCCAGCATTTT. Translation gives CASRPQGNQPQHF.

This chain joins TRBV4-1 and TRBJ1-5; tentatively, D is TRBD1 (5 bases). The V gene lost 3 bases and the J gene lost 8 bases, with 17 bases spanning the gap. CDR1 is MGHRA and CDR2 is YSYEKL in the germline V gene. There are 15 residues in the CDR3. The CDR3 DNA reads TGCGCCAGCAGCCACGTGGGGCCCAGTTTAGAGCCCCAGCATTTT. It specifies CASSHVGPSLEPQHF.

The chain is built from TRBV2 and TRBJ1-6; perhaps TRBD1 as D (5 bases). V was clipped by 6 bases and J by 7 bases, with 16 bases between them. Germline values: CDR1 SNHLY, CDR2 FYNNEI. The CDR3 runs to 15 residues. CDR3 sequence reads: CASRKGNSRNSPLHF. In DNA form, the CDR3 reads TGTGCCAGCAGAAAGGGGAATAGTCGGAATTCACCCCTCCACTTT.

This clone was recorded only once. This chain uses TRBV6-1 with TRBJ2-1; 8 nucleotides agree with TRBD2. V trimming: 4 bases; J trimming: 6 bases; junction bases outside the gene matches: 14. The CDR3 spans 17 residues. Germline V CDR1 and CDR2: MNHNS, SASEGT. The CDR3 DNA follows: TGTGCCAGCAGTGCCGACCCCGGGACTAGGGCGGGCAATGAGCAGTTCTTC. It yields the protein CASSADPGTRAGNEQFF.

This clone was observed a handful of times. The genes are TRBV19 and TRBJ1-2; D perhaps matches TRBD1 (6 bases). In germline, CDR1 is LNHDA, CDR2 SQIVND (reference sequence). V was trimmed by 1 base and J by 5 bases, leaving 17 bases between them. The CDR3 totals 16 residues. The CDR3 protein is CASSIADSPKIYGYTF. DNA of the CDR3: TGTGCCAGTAGTATAGCGGACAGCCCGAAGATTTATGGCTACACCTTC.

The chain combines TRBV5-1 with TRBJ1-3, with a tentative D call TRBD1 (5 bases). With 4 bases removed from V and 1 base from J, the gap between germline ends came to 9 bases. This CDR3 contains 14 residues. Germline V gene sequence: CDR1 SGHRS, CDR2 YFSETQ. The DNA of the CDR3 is TGCGCCAGCAGCAAGACAGCGTCTGGAAACACCATATATTTT. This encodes CASSKTASGNTIYF.

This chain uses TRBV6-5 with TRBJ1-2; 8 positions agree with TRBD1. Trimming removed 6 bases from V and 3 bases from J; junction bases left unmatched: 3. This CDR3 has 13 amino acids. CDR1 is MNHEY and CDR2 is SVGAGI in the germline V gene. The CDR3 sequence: CASRRTGYYGYTF. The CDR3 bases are TGTGCCAGCAGAAGGACAGGGTACTATGGCTACACCTTC.

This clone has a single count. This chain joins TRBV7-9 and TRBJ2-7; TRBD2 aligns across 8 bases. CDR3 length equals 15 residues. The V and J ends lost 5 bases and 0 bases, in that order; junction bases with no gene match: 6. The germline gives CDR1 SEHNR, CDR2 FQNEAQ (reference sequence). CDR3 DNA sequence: TGTGCCAGCAGCCCAACTAGCGGCAGCTCCTACGAGCAGTACGTC. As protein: CASSPTSGSSYEQYV.

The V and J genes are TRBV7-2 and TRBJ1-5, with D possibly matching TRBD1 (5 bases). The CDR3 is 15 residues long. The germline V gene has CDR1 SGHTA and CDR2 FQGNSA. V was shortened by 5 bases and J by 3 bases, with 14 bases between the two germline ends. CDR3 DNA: TGTGCCAGCAGCGTCACAGGAGTCTCCAATCAGCCCCAGCATTTT. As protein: CASSVTGVSNQPQHF.

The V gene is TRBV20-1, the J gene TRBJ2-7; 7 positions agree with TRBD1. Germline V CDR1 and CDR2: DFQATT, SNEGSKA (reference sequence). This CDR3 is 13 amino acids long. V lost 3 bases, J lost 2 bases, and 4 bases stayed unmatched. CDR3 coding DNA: TGCAGTGCTAGTCGGACAGGTACCTACGAGCAGTACTTC. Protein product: CSASRTGTYEQYF.

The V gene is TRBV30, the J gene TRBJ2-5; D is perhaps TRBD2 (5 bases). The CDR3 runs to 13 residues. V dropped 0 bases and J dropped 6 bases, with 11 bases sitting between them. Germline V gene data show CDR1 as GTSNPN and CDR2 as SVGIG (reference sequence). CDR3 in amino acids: CAWSVVLAKTQYF. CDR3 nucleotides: TGTGCCTGGAGTGTAGTCCTAGCAAAGACCCAGTACTTC.

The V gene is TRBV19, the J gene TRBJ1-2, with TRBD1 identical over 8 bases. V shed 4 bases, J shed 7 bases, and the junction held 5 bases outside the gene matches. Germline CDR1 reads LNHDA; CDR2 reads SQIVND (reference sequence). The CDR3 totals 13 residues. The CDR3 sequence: CASSSQTGVGYTF. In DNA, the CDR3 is TGTGCCAGTAGTAGCCAGACAGGGGTTGGCTACACCTTC. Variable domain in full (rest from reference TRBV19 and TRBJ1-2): DGGITQSPKYLFRKEGQNVTLSCEQNLNHDAMYWYRQDPGQGLRLIYYSQIVNDFQKGDIAEGYSVSREKKESFPLTVTSAQKNPTAFYLCASSSQTGVGYTFGSGTRLTVV.

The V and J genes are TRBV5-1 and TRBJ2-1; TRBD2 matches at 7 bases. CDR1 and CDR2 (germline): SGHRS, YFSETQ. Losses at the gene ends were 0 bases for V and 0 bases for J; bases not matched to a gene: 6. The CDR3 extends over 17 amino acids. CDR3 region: CASSLETGGRSYNEQFF. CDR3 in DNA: TGCGCCAGCAGCTTGGAGACGGGAGGACGCTCCTACAATGAGCAGTTCTTC.

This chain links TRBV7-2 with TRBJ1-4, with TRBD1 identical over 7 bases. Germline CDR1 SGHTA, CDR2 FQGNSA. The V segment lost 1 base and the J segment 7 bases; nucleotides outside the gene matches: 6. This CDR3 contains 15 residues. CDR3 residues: CASSLEKGAFEKLFF. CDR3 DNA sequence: TGTGCCAGCAGCTTAGAAAAGGGGGCGTTTGAAAAACTGTTTTTT. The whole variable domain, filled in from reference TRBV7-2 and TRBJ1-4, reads GAGVSQSPSNKVTEKGKDVELRCDPISGHTALYWYRQSLGQGLEFLIYFQGNSAPDKSGLPSDRFSAERTGGSVSTLTIQRTQQEDSAVYLCASSLEKGAFEKLFFGSGTQLSVL.

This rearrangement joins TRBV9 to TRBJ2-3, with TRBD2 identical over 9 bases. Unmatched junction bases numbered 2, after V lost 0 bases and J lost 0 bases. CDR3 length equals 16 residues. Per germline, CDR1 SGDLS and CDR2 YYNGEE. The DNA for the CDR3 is TGTGCCAGCAGCGTAGTTACTAGCGGGAGCACAGATACGCAGTATTTT. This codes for CASSVVTSGSTDTQYF.

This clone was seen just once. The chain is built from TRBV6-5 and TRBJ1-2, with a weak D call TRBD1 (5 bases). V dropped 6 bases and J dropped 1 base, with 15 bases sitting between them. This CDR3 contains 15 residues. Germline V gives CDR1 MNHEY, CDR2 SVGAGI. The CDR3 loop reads CASRTSRQSNYGYTF. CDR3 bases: TGTGCCAGCAGAACCTCAAGACAGAGTAACTATGGCTACACCTTC.

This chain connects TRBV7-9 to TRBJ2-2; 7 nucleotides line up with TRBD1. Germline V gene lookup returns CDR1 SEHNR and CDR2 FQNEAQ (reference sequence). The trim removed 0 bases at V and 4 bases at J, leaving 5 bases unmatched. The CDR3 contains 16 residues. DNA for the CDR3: TGTGCCAGCAGCTTAGCAGGGGGCGGCCCCACCGGGGAGCTGTTTTTT. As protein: CASSLAGGGPTGELFF.

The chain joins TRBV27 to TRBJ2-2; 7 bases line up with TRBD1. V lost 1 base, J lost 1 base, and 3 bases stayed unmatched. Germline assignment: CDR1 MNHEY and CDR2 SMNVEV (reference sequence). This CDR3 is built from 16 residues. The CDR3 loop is CASSLYRGLNTGELFF. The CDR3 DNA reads TGTGCCAGCAGTTTATACAGGGGTTTGAACACCGGGGAGCTGTTTTTT.

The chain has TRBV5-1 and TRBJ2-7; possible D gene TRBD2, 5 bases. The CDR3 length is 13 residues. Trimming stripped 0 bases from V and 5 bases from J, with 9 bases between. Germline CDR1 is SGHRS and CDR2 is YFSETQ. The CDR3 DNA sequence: TGCGCCAGCAGCTTGGGAGGGTCCAACGAGCAGTACGTC. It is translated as CASSLGGSNEQYV.

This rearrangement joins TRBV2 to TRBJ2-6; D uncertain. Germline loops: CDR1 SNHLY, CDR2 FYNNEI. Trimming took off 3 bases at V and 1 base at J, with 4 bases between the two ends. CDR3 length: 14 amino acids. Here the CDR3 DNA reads TGTGCCAGCAGTGACCCTTCTGGGGCCAACGTCCTGACTTTC. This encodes CASSDPSGANVLTF.

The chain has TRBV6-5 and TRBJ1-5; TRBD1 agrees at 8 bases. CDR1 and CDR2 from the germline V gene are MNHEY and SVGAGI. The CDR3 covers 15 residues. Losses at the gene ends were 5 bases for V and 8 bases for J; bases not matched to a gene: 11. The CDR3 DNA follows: TGTGCCAGCAGTCCCGCTGGACAGGGCCCAGAGCCCCAGCATTTT. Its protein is CASSPAGQGPEPQHF.

For the CDR3, the DNA is TGTGCCAGCAGCTTTACCGGGACTAGCACTGAGCAGTTCTTC. It translates to CASSFTGTSTEQFF. The chain employs TRBV7-2 and TRBJ2-1; 9 positions agree with TRBD2. Per the germline V gene, CDR1 is SGHTA and CDR2 is FQGNSA. CDR3 length equals 14 residues. Unmatched junction bases numbered 6, after V lost 3 bases and J lost 9 bases. The full variable domain, its missing parts supplied by reference TRBV7-2 and TRBJ2-1, is GAGVSQSPSNKVTEKGKDVELRCDPISGHTALYWYRQSLGQGLEFLIYFQGNSAPDKSGLPSDRFSAERTGGSVSTLTIQRTQQEDSAVYLCASSFTGTSTEQFFGPGTRLTVL.

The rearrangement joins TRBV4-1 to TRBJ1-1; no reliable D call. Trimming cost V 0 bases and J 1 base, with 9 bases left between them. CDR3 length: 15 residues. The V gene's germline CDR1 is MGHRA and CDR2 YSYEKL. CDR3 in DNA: TGCGCCAGCAGCCAAGACCGGACTCGGAACACTGAAGCTTTCTTT. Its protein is CASSQDRTRNTEAFF.